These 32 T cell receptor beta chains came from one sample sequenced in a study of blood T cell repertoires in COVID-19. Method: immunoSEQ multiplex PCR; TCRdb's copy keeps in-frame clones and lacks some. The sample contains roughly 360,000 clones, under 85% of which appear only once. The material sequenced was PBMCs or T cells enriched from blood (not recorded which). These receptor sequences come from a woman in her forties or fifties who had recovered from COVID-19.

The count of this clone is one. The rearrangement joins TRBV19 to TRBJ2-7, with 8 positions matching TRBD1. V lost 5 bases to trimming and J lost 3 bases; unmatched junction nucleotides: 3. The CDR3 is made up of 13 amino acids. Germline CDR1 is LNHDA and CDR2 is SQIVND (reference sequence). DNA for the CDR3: TGTGCCAGTAGTCGACAGGGGCTCTACGAGCAGTACTTC. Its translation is CASSRQGLYEQYF.

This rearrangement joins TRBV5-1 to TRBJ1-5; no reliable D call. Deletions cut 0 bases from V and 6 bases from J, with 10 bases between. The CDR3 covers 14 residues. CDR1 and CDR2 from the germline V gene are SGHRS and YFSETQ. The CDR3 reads CASSLGGGGQPQHF. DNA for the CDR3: TGCGCCAGCAGCTTGGGCGGCGGTGGTCAGCCCCAGCATTTT.

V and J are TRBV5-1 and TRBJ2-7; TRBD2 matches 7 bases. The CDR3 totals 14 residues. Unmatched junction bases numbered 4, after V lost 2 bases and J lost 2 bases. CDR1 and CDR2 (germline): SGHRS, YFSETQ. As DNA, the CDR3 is TGCGCCAGCAGCTTTAGCGGGCGGACCTACGAGCAGTACTTC. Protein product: CASSFSGRTYEQYF.

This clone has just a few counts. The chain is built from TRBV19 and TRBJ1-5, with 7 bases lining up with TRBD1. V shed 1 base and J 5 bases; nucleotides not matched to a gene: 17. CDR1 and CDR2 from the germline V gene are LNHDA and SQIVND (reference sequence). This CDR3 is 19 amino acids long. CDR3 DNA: TGTGCCAGTAGTATAGGTGGACAGGCCGGAGGCCCCCTCCATCAGCCCCAGCATTTT. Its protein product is CASSIGGQAGGPLHQPQHF.

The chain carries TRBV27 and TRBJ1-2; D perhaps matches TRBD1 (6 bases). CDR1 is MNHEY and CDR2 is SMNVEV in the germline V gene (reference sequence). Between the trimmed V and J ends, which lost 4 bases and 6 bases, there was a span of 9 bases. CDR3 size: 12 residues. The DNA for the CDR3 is TGTGCCAGCAGTTCACAGGGAAATGGCTACACCTTC. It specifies CASSSQGNGYTF.

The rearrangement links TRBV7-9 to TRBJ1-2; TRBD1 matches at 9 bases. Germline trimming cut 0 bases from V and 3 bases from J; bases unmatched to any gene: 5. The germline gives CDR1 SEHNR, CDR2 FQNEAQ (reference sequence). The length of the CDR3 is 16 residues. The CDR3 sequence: CASSLARTGADYGYTF. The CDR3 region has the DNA TGTGCCAGCAGCTTAGCAAGGACAGGGGCAGACTATGGCTACACCTTC.

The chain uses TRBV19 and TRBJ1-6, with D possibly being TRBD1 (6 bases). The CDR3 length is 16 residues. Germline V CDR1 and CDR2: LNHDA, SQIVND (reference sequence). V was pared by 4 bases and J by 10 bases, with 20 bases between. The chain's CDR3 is CASSTQAGGAGSPLHF. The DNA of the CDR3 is TGTGCCAGTAGTACCCAAGCGGGGGGGGCCGGCTCACCCCTCCACTTT. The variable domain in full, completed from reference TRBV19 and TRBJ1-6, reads DGGITQSPKYLFRKEGQNVTLSCEQNLNHDAMYWYRQDPGQGLRLIYYSQIVNDFQKGDIAEGYSVSREKKESFPLTVTSAQKNPTAFYLCASSTQAGGAGSPLHFGNGTRLTVT.

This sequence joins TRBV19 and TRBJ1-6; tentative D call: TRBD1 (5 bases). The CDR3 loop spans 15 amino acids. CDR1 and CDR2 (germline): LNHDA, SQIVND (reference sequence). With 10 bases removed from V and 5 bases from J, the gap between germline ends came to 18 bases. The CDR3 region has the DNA TGTGCCACTAGGGGTAATCTAGGAGATAATTCACCCCTCCACTTT. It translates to CATRGNLGDNSPLHF.

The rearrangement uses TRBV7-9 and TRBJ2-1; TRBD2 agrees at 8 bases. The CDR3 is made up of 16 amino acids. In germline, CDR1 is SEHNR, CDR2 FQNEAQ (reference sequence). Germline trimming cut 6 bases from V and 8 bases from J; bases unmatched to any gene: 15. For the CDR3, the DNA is TGTGCCAGCAGTACGGCCGGGGCGGGAGGAATACATGAGCAGTTCTTC. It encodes CASSTAGAGGIHEQFF.

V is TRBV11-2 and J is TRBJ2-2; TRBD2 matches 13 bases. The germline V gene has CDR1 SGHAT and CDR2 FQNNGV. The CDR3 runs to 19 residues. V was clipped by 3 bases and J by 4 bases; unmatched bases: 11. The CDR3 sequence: CASSFPWGLAGIITGELFF. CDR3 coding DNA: TGTGCCAGCAGCTTCCCGTGGGGACTAGCGGGAATAATCACCGGGGAGCTGTTTTTT.

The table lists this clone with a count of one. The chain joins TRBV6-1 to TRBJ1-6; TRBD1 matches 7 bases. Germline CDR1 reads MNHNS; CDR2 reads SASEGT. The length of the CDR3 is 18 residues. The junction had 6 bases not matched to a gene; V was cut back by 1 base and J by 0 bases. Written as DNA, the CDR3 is TGTGCCAGCAGTGAAGAGGCAGGGGGAAGCTCCTATAATTCACCCCTCCACTTT. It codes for CASSEEAGGSSYNSPLHF.

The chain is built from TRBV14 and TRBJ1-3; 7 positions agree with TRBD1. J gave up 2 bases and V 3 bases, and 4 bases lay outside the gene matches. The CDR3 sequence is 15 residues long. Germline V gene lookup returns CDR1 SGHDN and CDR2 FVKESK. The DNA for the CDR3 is TGTGCCAGCAGCCAGTCGGACAGGACTGGAAACACCATATATTTT. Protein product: CASSQSDRTGNTIYF.

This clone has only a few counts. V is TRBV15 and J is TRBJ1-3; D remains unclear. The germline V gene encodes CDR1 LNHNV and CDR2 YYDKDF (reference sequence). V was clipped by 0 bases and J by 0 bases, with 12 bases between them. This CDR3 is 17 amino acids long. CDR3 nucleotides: TGTGCCACCAGCAGAGATCGTGGCAGGCGCTCTGGAAACACCATATATTTT. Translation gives CATSRDRGRRSGNTIYF.

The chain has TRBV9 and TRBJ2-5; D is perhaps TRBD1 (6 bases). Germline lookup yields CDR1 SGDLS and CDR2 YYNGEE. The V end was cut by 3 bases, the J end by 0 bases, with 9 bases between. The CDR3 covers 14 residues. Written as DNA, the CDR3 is TGTGCCAGCAGCGCCGGACAGAACCAAGAGACCCAGTACTTC. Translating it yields CASSAGQNQETQYF.

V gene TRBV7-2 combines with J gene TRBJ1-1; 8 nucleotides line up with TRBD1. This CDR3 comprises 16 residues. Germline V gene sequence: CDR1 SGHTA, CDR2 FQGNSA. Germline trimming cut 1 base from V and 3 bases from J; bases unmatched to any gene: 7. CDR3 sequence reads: CASSLDSRGLDTEAFF. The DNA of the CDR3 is TGTGCCAGCAGCTTAGATTCCAGGGGGCTGGACACTGAAGCTTTCTTT.

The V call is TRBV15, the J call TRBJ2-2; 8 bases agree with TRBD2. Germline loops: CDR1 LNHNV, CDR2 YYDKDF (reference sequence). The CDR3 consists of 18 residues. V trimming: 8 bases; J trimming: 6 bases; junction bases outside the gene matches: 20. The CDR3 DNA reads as TGTGCCACCCGCCCTGAACTTATAGCGGGAAAGCTTGCCGGGGAGCTGTTTTTT. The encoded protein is CATRPELIAGKLAGELFF.

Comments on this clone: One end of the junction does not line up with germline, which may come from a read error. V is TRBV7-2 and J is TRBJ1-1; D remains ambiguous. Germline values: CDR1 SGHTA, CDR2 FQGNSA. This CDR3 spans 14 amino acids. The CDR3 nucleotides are TGTGCCAGCAGCTTAGCCCTCTTGAACTCTGAAGCTTTCTTT. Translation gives CASSLALLNSEAFF.

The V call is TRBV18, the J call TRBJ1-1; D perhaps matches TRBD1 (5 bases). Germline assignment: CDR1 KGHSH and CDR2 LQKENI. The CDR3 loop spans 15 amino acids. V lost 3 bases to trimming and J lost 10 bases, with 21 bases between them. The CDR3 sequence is CASSPSPIMAGGAFF. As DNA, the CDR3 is TGTGCCAGCTCACCCTCACCCATAATGGCCGGGGGAGCTTTCTTT.

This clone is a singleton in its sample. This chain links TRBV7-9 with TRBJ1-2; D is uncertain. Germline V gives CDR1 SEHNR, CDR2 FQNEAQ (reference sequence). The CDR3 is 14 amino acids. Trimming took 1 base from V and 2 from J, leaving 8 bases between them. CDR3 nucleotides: TGTGCCAGCAGCTTAGTCGGGTCGAACTATGGCTACACCTTC. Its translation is CASSLVGSNYGYTF.

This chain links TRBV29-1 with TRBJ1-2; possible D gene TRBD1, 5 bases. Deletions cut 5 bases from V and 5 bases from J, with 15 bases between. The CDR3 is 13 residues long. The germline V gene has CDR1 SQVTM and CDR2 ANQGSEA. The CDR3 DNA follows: TGCAGCGTTTGGGACTATACGACATATGGCTACACCTTC. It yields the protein CSVWDYTTYGYTF.

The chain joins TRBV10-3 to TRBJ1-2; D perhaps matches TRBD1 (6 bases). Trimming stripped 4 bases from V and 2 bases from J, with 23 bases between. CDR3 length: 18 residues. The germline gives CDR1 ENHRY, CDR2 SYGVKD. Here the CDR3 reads CAISGVSQGPKTNYGYTF. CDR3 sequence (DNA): TGTGCCATCAGTGGGGTCTCACAGGGCCCTAAGACCAACTATGGCTACACCTTC.

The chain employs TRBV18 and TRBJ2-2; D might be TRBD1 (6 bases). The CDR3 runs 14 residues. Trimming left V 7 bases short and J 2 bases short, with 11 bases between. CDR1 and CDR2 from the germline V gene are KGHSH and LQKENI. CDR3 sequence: CASWGQENTGELFF. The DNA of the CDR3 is TGTGCCAGCTGGGGACAAGAAAACACCGGGGAGCTGTTTTTT.

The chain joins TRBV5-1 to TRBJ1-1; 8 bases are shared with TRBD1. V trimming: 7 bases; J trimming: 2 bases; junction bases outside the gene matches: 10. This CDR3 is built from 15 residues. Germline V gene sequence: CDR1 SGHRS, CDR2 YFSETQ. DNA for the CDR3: TGCGCCAGCCATATTGTGACAGGGGCTAACACTGAAGCTTTCTTT. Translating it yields CASHIVTGANTEAFF.

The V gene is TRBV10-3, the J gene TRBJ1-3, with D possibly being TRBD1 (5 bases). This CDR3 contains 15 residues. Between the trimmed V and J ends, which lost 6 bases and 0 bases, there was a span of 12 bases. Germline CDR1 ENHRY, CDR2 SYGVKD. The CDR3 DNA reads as TGTGCCATCAGATCGGACACCCTCTCTGGAAACACCATATATTTT. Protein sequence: CAIRSDTLSGNTIYF.

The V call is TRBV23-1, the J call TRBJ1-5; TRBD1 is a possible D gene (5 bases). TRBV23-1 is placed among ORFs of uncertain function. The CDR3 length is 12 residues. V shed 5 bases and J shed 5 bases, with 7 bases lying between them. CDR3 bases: TGCGCCAGCAGTGGGGGGGATCAGCCCCAGCATTTT. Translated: CASSGGDQPQHF.

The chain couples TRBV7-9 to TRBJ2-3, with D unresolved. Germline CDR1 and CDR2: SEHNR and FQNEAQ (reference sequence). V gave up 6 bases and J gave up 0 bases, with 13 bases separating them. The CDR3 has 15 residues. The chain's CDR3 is CASRSADTSTDTQYF. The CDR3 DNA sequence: TGTGCCAGCAGGTCGGCCGACACTAGCACAGATACGCAGTATTTT.

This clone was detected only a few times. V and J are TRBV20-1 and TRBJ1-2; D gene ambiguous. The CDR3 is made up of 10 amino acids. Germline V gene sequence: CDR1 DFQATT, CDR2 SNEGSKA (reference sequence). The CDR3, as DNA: TGCAATGCCCGGGGCTATGGCTACACCTTC. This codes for CNARGYGYTF.

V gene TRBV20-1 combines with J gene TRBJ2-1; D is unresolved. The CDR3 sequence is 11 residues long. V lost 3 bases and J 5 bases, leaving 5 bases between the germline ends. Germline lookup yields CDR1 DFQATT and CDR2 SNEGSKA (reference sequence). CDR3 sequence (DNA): TGCAGTGCTAGCCTAAACAATGAGCAGTTCTTC. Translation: CSASLNNEQFF.

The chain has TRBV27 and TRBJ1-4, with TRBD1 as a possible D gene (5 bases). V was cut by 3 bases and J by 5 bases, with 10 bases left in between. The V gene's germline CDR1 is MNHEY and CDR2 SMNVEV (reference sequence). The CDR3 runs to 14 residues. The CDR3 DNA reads TGTGCCAGCAGTTTCGGGGGTTACAATGAAAAACTGTTTTTT. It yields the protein CASSFGGYNEKLFF.

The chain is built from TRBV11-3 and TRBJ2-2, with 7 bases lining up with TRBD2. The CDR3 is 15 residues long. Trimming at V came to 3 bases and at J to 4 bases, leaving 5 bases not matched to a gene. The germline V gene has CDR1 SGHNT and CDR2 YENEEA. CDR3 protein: CASSFRTSATGELFF. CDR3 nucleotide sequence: TGTGCCAGCAGCTTCCGGACTAGTGCCACCGGGGAGCTGTTTTTT.

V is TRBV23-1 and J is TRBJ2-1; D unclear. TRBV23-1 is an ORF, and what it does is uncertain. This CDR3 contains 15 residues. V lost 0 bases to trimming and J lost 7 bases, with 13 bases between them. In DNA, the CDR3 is TGCGCCAGCAGTCAATCGTTAACAGATGGAAATGAGCAGTTCTTC. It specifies CASSQSLTDGNEQFF.

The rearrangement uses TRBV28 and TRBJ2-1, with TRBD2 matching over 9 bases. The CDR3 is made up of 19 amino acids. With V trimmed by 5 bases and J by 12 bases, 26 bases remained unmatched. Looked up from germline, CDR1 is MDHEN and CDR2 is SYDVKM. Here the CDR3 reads CASSPRDSGSVRFGRGQFF. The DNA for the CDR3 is TGTGCCAGCAGTCCAAGGGATAGCGGGAGTGTTAGGTTCGGACGGGGGCAGTTCTTC.